Below, 19 T cell receptor beta chains from the same sample are listed, as sequenced in a study of T cells in localized non-small cell lung cancer. Sequenced by immunoSEQ multiplex PCR; TCRdb stores in-frame clones only, minus some. This table has about 1,800 clones, approximately 22% appearing once. The source was normal lung tissue next to the tumor, collected before any cancer treatment. These receptors all come from a man between 35 and 75 years old with stage I lung adenocarcinoma.

This chain uses TRBV15 with TRBJ2-1; weak D call: TRBD2 (5 bases). This CDR3 region has 16 residues. Looked up from germline, CDR1 is LNHNV and CDR2 is YYDKDF (reference sequence). V dropped 4 bases and J dropped 1 base, with 14 bases sitting between them. The CDR3 here is CATSKTLAASYNEQFF. The CDR3 DNA reads as TGTGCCACCAGCAAAACGCTAGCCGCTTCCTACAATGAGCAGTTCTTC. Together with reference TRBV15 and TRBJ2-1, the CDR3 gives the full variable domain: DAMVIQNPRYQVTQFGKPVTLSCSQTLNHNVMYWYQQKSSQAPKLLFHYYDKDFNNEADTPDNFQSRRPNTSFCFLDIRSPGLGDTAMYLCATSKTLAASYNEQFFGPGTRLTVL.

The V call is TRBV29-1, the J call TRBJ2-3; the match to TRBD2 covers 15 bases. The CDR3 extends over 16 amino acids. Germline CDR1 and CDR2: SQVTM and ANQGSEA. With V trimmed by 6 bases and J by 0 bases, 4 bases remained unmatched. The CDR3 DNA follows: TGCAGCGTCGCCGGGACTAGCGGGGGGAGCACAGATACGCAGTATTTT. Translated: CSVAGTSGGSTDTQYF.

The chain combines TRBV19 with TRBJ2-1, with TRBD2 identical over 12 bases. The CDR3 loop spans 17 amino acids. The V and J ends lost 4 bases and 2 bases, in that order; junction bases with no gene match: 6. The V gene's germline CDR1 is LNHDA and CDR2 SQIVND (reference sequence). The DNA for the CDR3 is TGTGCCAGTAGTACCCGAACTAGCGGGAGGCCCTACAATGAGCAGTTCTTC. Residues: CASSTRTSGRPYNEQFF.

The gene calls are TRBV28 and TRBJ2-2; 10 bases agree with TRBD2. Losses at the gene ends were 11 bases for V and 1 base for J; bases not matched to a gene: 10. The CDR3 totals 16 residues. Germline V gives CDR1 MDHEN, CDR2 SYDVKM. In nucleotides, the CDR3 is TGTGCCTCCTGCCGAGCGGGAGGGGTGAACACCGGGGAGCTGTTTTTT. Translation: CASCRAGGVNTGELFF.

The chain has TRBV9 and TRBJ1-4; TRBD1 might be the D (5 bases). Trimming shortened V by 1 base and J by 5 bases, and 12 bases separated the two germline ends. Germline lookup yields CDR1 SGDLS and CDR2 YYNGEE. The CDR3 loop spans 15 amino acids. This CDR3 is CASSVLGAPNEKLFF. The CDR3 bases are TGTGCCAGCAGCGTACTTGGGGCCCCCAATGAAAAACTGTTTTTT.

This clone rates as medium-sized. The chain links TRBV11-3 to TRBJ2-1, with D hard to call. The germline V gene has CDR1 SGHNT and CDR2 YENEEA. V lost 0 bases and J 8 bases, leaving 11 bases between the germline ends. The CDR3 loop spans 14 amino acids. CDR3 coding DNA: TGTGCCAGCAGCTTAGACGGCCCCCTGGATGAGCAGTTCTTC. It translates to CASSLDGPLDEQFF.

The chain is built from TRBV5-1 and TRBJ1-1; D unresolved. This CDR3 comprises 15 residues. Trimming shortened V by 0 bases and J by 0 bases, and 9 bases separated the two germline ends. Germline V gene sequence: CDR1 SGHRS, CDR2 YFSETQ. The CDR3 is CASSLGGTMNTEAFF. The CDR3 bases are TGCGCCAGCAGCTTGGGTGGCACTATGAACACTGAAGCTTTCTTT.

The chain combines TRBV11-3 with TRBJ1-5, with 11 bases matching TRBD1. The germline gives CDR1 SGHNT, CDR2 YENEEA. The V and J ends lost 4 bases and 1 base, in that order; junction bases with no gene match: 9. CDR3 length: 18 residues. CDR3 amino acids: CASSSPGQGDDSNQPQHF. CDR3 DNA: TGTGCCAGCAGCTCCCCGGGACAGGGGGACGACAGCAATCAGCCCCAGCATTTT.

The V and J genes are TRBV19 and TRBJ2-1; D is perhaps TRBD1 or TRBD2 (5 bases each). This CDR3 has 15 amino acids. V was clipped by 0 bases and J by 8 bases, with 14 bases between them. The V gene's germline CDR1 is LNHDA and CDR2 SQIVND (reference sequence). The CDR3 bases are TGTGCCAGTAGTATAGATCGTCGGGACGCCGATGAGCAGTTCTTC. It codes for CASSIDRRDADEQFF.

This clone has more than one count but fewer than ten. This sequence joins TRBV11-3 and TRBJ1-3, with D maybe TRBD1 (5 bases). Germline loops: CDR1 SGHNT, CDR2 YENEEA. The CDR3 has 15 residues. Deletions cut 2 bases from V and 0 bases from J, with 8 bases between. The CDR3 reads CASSLQQGSGNTIYF. DNA for the CDR3: TGTGCCAGCAGCTTACAGCAGGGCTCTGGAAACACCATATATTTT. Combining the CDR3 with reference TRBV11-3 and TRBJ1-3 gives the whole variable domain EAGVVQSPRYKIIEKKQPVAFWCNPISGHNTLYWYLQNLGQGPELLIRYENEEAVDDSQLPKDRFSAERLKGVDSTLKIQPAELGDSAVYLCASSLQQGSGNTIYFGEGSWLTVV.

The rearrangement joins TRBV29-1 to TRBJ1-5; a weak D match, TRBD1 (6 bases). Germline values: CDR1 SQVTM, CDR2 ANQGSEA. The CDR3 is 12 residues long. Trimming stripped 4 bases from V and 5 bases from J, with 9 bases between. CDR3 in amino acids: CSVVSGDQPQHF. CDR3 sequence (DNA): TGCAGCGTTGTATCAGGGGATCAGCCCCAGCATTTT.

This rearrangement joins TRBV4-1 to TRBJ1-1; D unresolved. CDR3 length: 15 amino acids. Germline values: CDR1 MGHRA, CDR2 YSYEKL. V was cut by 1 base and J by 5 bases, with 14 bases left in between. CDR3 in amino acids: CASSQGPDLRTEAFF. DNA of the CDR3: TGCGCCAGCAGCCAAGGACCCGACTTGAGGACTGAAGCTTTCTTT.

This clone occurred a few times. The chain has TRBV4-1 and TRBJ1-5, with a possible D match to TRBD1 (5 bases). The CDR3 has 15 amino acids. Germline loops: CDR1 MGHRA, CDR2 YSYEKL. Trimming removed 6 bases at V and 3 bases at J, with 15 bases between. The CDR3 bases are TGCGCCAGCAGTCAAAGCCGGGACCTCAATCAGCCCCAGCATTTT. This gives the protein CASSQSRDLNQPQHF.

This rearrangement joins TRBV2 to TRBJ1-4; D ambiguous. Germline V gene sequence: CDR1 SNHLY, CDR2 FYNNEI. V was shortened by 6 bases and J by 2 bases, with 10 bases between the two germline ends. There are 14 residues in the CDR3. The CDR3 region has the DNA TGTGCCAGCAGGGTCGGATCTACTAATGAAAAACTGTTTTTT. Translated, it gives CASRVGSTNEKLFF.

This clone is medium-sized (0.01 to 0.1%) within its sample. V gene TRBV11-3 combines with J gene TRBJ1-5, with 9 positions matching TRBD1. V dropped 5 bases and J dropped 3; count of bases not matched to a gene: 2. The length of the CDR3 is 14 residues. The V gene's germline CDR1 is SGHNT and CDR2 YENEEA. The DNA of the CDR3 is TGTGCCAGCAGCCGGGACAGGGTCAATCAGCCCCAGCATTTT. It is translated as CASSRDRVNQPQHF.

The chain carries TRBV6-8 and TRBJ1-5, with 7 positions matching TRBD1. V lost 2 bases and J lost 4; bases outside the gene matches: 5. This CDR3 spans 15 amino acids. CDR1 is MNHGY, CDR2 SAAAGT, per germline. For the CDR3, the DNA is TGTGCCAGCAGTTACGGGCGGGACAGAAATCAGCCCCAGCATTTT. Encoded protein: CASSYGRDRNQPQHF.

In DNA form, the CDR3 reads TGTGCCAGTAGTACCTACTACAATGAGCAGTTCTTC. Its translation is CASSTYYNEQFF. The chain carries TRBV19 and TRBJ2-1, with D uncertain. The CDR3 has 12 amino acids. Trimming removed 4 bases from V and 3 bases from J, with 4 bases in between. CDR1 and CDR2 (germline): LNHDA, SQIVND (reference sequence).

Sample share makes this clone large. The rearrangement links TRBV29-1 to TRBJ2-6; the D gene is possibly TRBD2 (5 bases). Germline V CDR1 and CDR2: SQVTM, ANQGSEA. V lost 0 bases to trimming and J lost 0 bases, with 18 bases between them. This CDR3 comprises 19 residues. The CDR3 DNA reads TGCAGCGTTGAAGATCTTCCGATAGGTGGGAGCTCTGGGGCCAACGTCCTGACTTTC. This sequence encodes CSVEDLPIGGSSGANVLTF.

The CDR3 DNA reads TGTGCCAGCTCACCATCGGTGGGGGAGAAACTGTTTTTT. It specifies CASSPSVGEKLFF. The chain employs TRBV18 and TRBJ1-4, with TRBD1 as a possible D gene (5 bases). Germline V gene lookup returns CDR1 KGHSH and CDR2 LQKENI. Trimming removed 2 bases from V and 11 bases from J, with 12 bases in between. This CDR3 region has 13 residues.